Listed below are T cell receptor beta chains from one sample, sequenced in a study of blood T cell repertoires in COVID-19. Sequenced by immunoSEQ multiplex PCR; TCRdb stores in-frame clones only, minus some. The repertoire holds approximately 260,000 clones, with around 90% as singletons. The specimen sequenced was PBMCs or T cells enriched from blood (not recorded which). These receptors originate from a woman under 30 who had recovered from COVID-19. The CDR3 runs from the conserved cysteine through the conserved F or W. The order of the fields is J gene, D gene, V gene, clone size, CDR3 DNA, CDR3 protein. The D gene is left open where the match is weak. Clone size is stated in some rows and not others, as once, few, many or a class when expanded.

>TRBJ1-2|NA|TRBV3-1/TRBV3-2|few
TGTGCCAGCAGCCAACGAAGAGGGTATGGCTACACCTTC
CASSQRRGYGYTF
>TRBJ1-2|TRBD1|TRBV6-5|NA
TGTGCCAGCCGGGACAGGGTCTATGGCTACACCTTC
CASRDRVYGYTF
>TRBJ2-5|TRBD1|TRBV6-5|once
TGTGCCAGCAGAACCGGGACAGGCCCTGAGACCCAGTACTTC
CASRTGTGPETQYF
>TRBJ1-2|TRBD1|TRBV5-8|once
TGTGCCAGCAGGATGGACAGGGTTGATGGCTACACCTTC
CASRMDRVDGYTF
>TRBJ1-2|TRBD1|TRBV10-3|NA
TGTGCCATAGGGACAGGGGACTTCTATGGCTACACCTTC
CAIGTGDFYGYTF
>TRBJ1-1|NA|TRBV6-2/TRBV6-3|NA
TGTGCCAGCAGTAGGGGGGGGAACACTGAAGCTTTCTTT
CASSRGGNTEAFF
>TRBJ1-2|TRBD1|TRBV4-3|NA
TGCGCCAGCAGCCAAGATTCGGATGGGACAGGGGCCGGCTACACCTTC
CASSQDSDGTGAGYTF
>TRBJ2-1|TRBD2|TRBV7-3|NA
TGTGCCAGCAGCCCTAGGGCGGGAGGGACCAATGAGCAGTTCTTC
CASSPRAGGTNEQFF
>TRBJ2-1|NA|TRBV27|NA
TGTGCCAGCAGTATAGACGGGGGACGGTACAATGAGCAGTTCTTC
CASSIDGGRYNEQFF
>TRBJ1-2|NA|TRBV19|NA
TGTGCCAGTAGTATAGAGGCAGGGAACATCTATGGCTACACCTTC
CASSIEAGNIYGYTF
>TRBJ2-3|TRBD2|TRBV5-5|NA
TGTGCCAGCAGCTGGGGGACTAGCGGGATTAGGACAGATACGCAGTATTTT
CASSWGTSGIRTDTQYF
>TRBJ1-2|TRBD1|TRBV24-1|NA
TGTGCCACCAGTGAGGCGACAGGGGCCGGCTACACCTTC
CATSEATGAGYTF
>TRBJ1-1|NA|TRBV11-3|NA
TGTGCCAGCAGCCAGAACAGGGAGACTGAAGCTTTCTTT
CASSQNRETEAFF
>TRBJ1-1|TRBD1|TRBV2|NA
TGTGCCAGCAGTGCAATGTGGGACAGGGGAATAATGAACACTGAAGCTTTCTTT
CASSAMWDRGIMNTEAFF
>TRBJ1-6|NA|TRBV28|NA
TGTGCCAGCAGTTTGGTACAGGGAAATTCACCCCTCCACTTT
CASSLVQGNSPLHF
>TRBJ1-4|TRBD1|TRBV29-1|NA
TGCAGCGTTCCAGGGACAGGGGGTGAAAAACTGTTTTTT
CSVPGTGGEKLFF
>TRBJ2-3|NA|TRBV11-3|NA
TGTGCCAGCAGCTTTCACCGGGGAACAGATACGCAGTATTTT
CASSFHRGTDTQYF
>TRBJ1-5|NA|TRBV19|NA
TGTGCCAGTAGTATTAGGCGGGATCAGCCCCAGCATTTT
CASSIRRDQPQHF
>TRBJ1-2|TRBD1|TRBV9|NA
TGTGCCAGCAGCGTAGCTAAAGGGACAGGGGGTTTTAACTATGGCTACACCTTC
CASSVAKGTGGFNYGYTF
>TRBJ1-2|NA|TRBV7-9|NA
TGTGCCAGCAGCTCATCGACGGGGAAGAAAAGCTATGGCTACACCTTC
CASSSSTGKKSYGYTF
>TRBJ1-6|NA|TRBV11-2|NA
TGTGCCAGCAGGGGCCTACAGGGTAGGCATTCACCCCTCCACTTT
CASRGLQGRHSPLHF
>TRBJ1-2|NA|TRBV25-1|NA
TGTGCCAGCAGTGAATCCCTCTATGGCTACACCTTC
CASSESLYGYTF
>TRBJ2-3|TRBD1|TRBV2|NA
TGTGCCAGCAGTCCCGGGACAGGGGGCACAGATACGCAGTATTTT
CASSPGTGGTDTQYF
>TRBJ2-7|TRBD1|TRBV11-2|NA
TGTGCCAGCAGGGGGGTGGGGACAGGTTTGTACGAGCAGTACTTC
CASRGVGTGLYEQYF
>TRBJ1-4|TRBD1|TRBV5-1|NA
TGCGCCAGCAGCAAGGGACAGGTTTATGGTGAAAAACTGTTTTTT
CASSKGQVYGEKLFF
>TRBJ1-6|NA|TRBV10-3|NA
TGTGCCACCGGGTCGGGGGATAATTCACCCCTCCACTTT
CATGSGDNSPLHF
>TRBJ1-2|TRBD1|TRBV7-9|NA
TGTGCCAGCAGCTCGCGACAGGGTAAAGGCTACACCTTC
CASSSRQGKGYTF
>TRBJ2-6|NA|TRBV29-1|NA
TGCAGCGTTGCAAAAGCGTCGAATCGTGGGGCCAACGTCCTGACTTTC
CSVAKASNRGANVLTF
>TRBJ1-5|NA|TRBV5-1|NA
TGCGCCAGCAGCTTGGGGGGGGTCCCTCAGCCCCAGCATTTT
CASSLGGVPQPQHF
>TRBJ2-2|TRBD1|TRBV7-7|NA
TGTGCGCGGAAATTAGTGGACAGGGGTCTCTGCACCGGGGAGCTGTTTTTT
CARKLVDRGLCTGELFF
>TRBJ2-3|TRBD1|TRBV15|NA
TGTGCCACCAGCAGACCTGGACAGGGGACAGATACGCAGTATTTT
CATSRPGQGTDTQYF
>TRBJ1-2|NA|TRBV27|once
TGTGCCAGCAGTTTCTATGGGGGGGACTATGGCTACACCTTC
CASSFYGGDYGYTF
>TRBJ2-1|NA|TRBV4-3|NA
TGCGCCAGCAGACCTACAGGGAACGTCTACAATGAGCAGTTCTTC
CASRPTGNVYNEQFF
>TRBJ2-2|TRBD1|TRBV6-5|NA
TGTGCCGCCAGGGACAGCCACACCGGGGAGCTGTTTTTT
CAARDSHTGELFF
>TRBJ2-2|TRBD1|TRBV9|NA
TGTGCCAGCAGCGCACCGGGACAGGGAATCACCGGGGAGCTGTTTTTT
CASSAPGQGITGELFF
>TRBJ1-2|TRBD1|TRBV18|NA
TGTGCCAGCTCACCCGGACAGGGCTTGGTCTATGGCTACACCTTC
CASSPGQGLVYGYTF
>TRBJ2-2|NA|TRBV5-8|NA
TGTGCCAGCAGCTCGCCGACAGGAATCACCGGGGAGCTGTTTTTT
CASSSPTGITGELFF
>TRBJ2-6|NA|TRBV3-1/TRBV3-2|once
TGTGCCAGCGTACAGCCTGGGGCCAACGTCCTGACTTTC
CASVQPGANVLTF
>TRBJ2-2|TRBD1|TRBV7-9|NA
TGTGCCAGCAGCTTAGCGCGACAGGGCCGGGAGCTGTTTTTT
CASSLARQGRELFF
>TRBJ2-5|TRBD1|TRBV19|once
TGTGCCAGTAGTATGGCCGGGACAGGGGGCGCCGGGGAGACCCAGTACTTC
CASSMAGTGGAGETQYF
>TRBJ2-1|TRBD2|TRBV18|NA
TGTGCCAGCTCACAGCTAGCGGGGGACAATGAGCAGTTCTTC
CASSQLAGDNEQFF
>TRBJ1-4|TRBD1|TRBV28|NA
TGTGCCAGCAGGCGGACAGGGGCGCAGGGTGAAAAACTGTTTTTT
CASRRTGAQGEKLFF